These 15 T cell receptor beta chains were all obtained from the same sample, sequenced in a study of Tregs in tolerant kidney transplant recipients. The nonmyeloablative bone marrow transplants came from related graft donors, with transient mixed chimerism. Generated by immunoSEQ multiplex PCR, the TCRdb table keeps only in-frame clones and is missing some. Of roughly 52,000 clones detected, roughly nine tenths appear once; the ten largest clones hold 15%. This sample comprised CD8+ T cells from blood (PBMCs), obtained 24 months after the transplant. These receptor sequences come from a human patient who received a combined kidney and bone marrow transplant. Among the T cells, some may be from the graft donor.

The rearrangement uses TRBV7-6 and TRBJ2-5; TRBD2 matches at 9 bases. V dropped 5 bases and J dropped 4; count of bases not matched to a gene: 5. CDR3 length: 14 amino acids. Germline CDR1 SGHVS, CDR2 FNYEAQ. The DNA of the CDR3 is TGTGCCAGCAGCCCGACTAGCGGTCCAGAGACCCAGTACTTC. Its protein is CASSPTSGPETQYF.

This chain links TRBV7-8 with TRBJ2-3, with D possibly TRBD1 on 5 matching bases. The CDR3 totals 15 residues. The germline CDR1 and CDR2 sequences are SGHVS and FQNEAQ. Trimming left V 6 bases short and J 2 bases short, with 15 bases between. The CDR3 sequence: CASRKERGYTDTQYF. For the CDR3, the DNA is TGTGCCAGCAGAAAGGAAAGGGGCTACACAGATACGCAGTATTTT.

This chain links TRBV5-5 with TRBJ2-7; 10 bases align to TRBD2. Losses at the gene ends were 5 bases for V and 6 bases for J; bases not matched to a gene: 14. Per germline, CDR1 SGHKS and CDR2 YYEKEE (reference sequence). This CDR3 contains 16 residues. Here the CDR3 reads CASRGASLAGGSEQYF. The CDR3 DNA is TGTGCCAGCAGAGGGGCGAGTTTAGCGGGAGGATCCGAGCAGTACTTC.

This clone came up a few times. The chain employs TRBV7-9 and TRBJ1-5; D unclear. Trimming took 1 base from V and 7 from J, leaving 11 bases between them. Germline V gene data show CDR1 as SEHNR and CDR2 as FQNEAQ (reference sequence). The CDR3 loop spans 14 amino acids. CDR3 in amino acids: CASSLEHGEQPQHF. The CDR3 DNA sequence: TGTGCCAGCAGCTTAGAACACGGGGAACAGCCCCAGCATTTT.

The chain links TRBV7-3 to TRBJ2-1; unclear D gene. The CDR3 consists of 11 residues. The germline V gene encodes CDR1 SGHTA and CDR2 FQGTGA. V dropped 3 bases and J dropped 7 bases, with 4 bases sitting between them. This chain's CDR3 is CASSFGNEQFF. CDR3 DNA sequence: TGTGCCAGCAGCTTCGGTAATGAGCAGTTCTTC.

The chain is built from TRBV29-1 and TRBJ1-2; no firm D call. V gave up 0 bases and J gave up 5 bases, with 4 bases separating them. Germline assignment: CDR1 SQVTM and CDR2 ANQGSEA. The CDR3 length is 11 residues. CDR3 DNA: TGCAGCGTTGAAGACATGTATGGCTACACCTTC. This translates into CSVEDMYGYTF.

The rearrangement joins TRBV2 to TRBJ2-5; 15 bases map to TRBD2. CDR1 and CDR2 (germline): SNHLY, FYNNEI. This CDR3 spans 18 amino acids. V dropped 4 bases and J dropped 3; count of bases not matched to a gene: 9. The CDR3 sequence: CASSASGTSGGTEETQYF. The CDR3 DNA reads TGTGCCAGCAGTGCCTCCGGGACTAGCGGGGGGACGGAAGAGACCCAGTACTTC.

This chain joins TRBV29-1 and TRBJ1-1; no firm D call. Germline CDR1 and CDR2: SQVTM and ANQGSEA. The CDR3 is 11 amino acids. Trimming stripped 8 bases from V and 7 bases from J, with 14 bases between. The CDR3 spells CSTRVGLEAFF. The CDR3 nucleotides are TGCAGCACTAGGGTAGGGCTTGAAGCTTTCTTT.

The rearrangement joins TRBV6-4 to TRBJ2-1, with D possibly TRBD2 on 6 matching bases. Trimming removed 7 bases from V and 0 bases from J, with 13 bases in between. This CDR3 is 15 amino acids long. Germline lookup yields CDR1 MRHNA and CDR2 SNTAGT. CDR3 sequence reads: CASTSDGSSYNEQFF. The CDR3 DNA is TGTGCCAGCACTTCGGACGGGAGCTCCTACAATGAGCAGTTCTTC.

On this clone itself: This specimen includes other DNA sequences encoding the same CDR3. V gene TRBV2 combines with J gene TRBJ1-5; tentatively, D is TRBD1 (5 bases). This CDR3 has 14 residues. V was clipped by 4 bases and J by 0 bases, with 7 bases between them. CDR1 SNHLY and CDR2 FYNNEI come from the germline V gene. The CDR3 DNA reads TGTGCCAGCAGTGGGGGGGATAGCAATCAGCCCCAGCATTTT. This gives the protein CASSGGDSNQPQHF.

The chain employs TRBV14 and TRBJ2-1; 10 positions match TRBD2. The CDR3 extends over 17 amino acids. CDR1 and CDR2 from the germline V gene are SGHDN and FVKESK. Trimming cost V 3 bases and J 0 bases; bases outside gene matches: 5. The chain's CDR3 is CASSQGLAQSSYNEQFF. The CDR3 region has the DNA TGTGCCAGCAGCCAGGGACTAGCGCAAAGCTCCTACAATGAGCAGTTCTTC.

J is TRBJ2-1 and V is TRBV5-6, with 10 bases fitting TRBD1. Germline lookup yields CDR1 SGHDT and CDR2 YYEEEE. J gave up 6 bases and V 7 bases, and 7 bases lay outside the gene matches. The CDR3 contains 14 residues. The DNA of the CDR3 is TGTGCCAGCTACTTCGGGACAGGGGTCAATGAGCAGTTCTTC. Translation gives CASYFGTGVNEQFF.

V usage is TRBV27 and J usage is TRBJ1-6; 11 nucleotides agree with TRBD1. The CDR3 loop spans 17 amino acids. J was trimmed by 7 bases and V by 4 bases; bases with no gene match: 9. Per the germline V gene, CDR1 is MNHEY and CDR2 is SMNVEV (reference sequence). CDR3 sequence reads: CASSSPRTGGSNSPLHF. As DNA, the CDR3 is TGTGCCAGCAGTTCGCCCAGGACAGGGGGCAGCAATTCACCCCTCCACTTT.

This clone was found once. The rearrangement uses TRBV10-3 and TRBJ2-1; D possibly corresponds to TRBD1 (5 bases). Between the trimmed V and J ends, which lost 3 bases and 8 bases, there was a span of 14 bases. From germline, CDR1 is ENHRY and CDR2 SYGVKD. The CDR3 is 14 amino acids. In DNA, the CDR3 is TGTGCCATCAGTGATTCAGGGATCGTAGATGAGCAGTTCTTC. This codes for CAISDSGIVDEQFF.

The V call is TRBV28, the J call TRBJ2-1; 7 bases are a match to TRBD1. The junction had 3 bases not matched to a gene; V was cut back by 4 bases and J by 9 bases. CDR1 and CDR2 from the germline V gene are MDHEN and SYDVKM. This CDR3 has 12 residues. The CDR3 sequence: CASSSGQVEQFF. CDR3 nucleotides: TGTGCCAGCAGTTCCGGACAGGTTGAGCAGTTCTTC.